The present entry profiles one T cell receptor beta chain with its context. Its antigen target is currently unknown. The record has no base qualities; no much larger clone is one base away. Each collaborating institution followed its own protocols to collect whole blood in K2EDTA tubes. For TCRbeta analysis, collaborators shipped samples as frozen whole blood, isolated PBMCs, or DNA extracted from either of those sample types. TCRbeta CDR3 regions were amplified from genomic DNA using the immunoSEQ Assay, a bias-controlled multiplex PCR. On the study's bioinformatics: Nucleated cell counts per sample were estimated from amplification of reference gene primers within the assay. To quantify the absolute abundance of each unique TCRbeta CDR3 rearrangement, sequence reads were collapsed and filtered. Productive Simpson clonality was computed per sample as the square root of Simpson's diversity index over productive rearrangements. TCRdb provides this immuneACCESS table in a form limited to in-frame rearrangements. Some clones are lacking; in checked studies, under half of them reflect an unresolved V gene, and why the rest are absent is not known. V and J calls and clone size are copied from that table; D and trimming were computed from the DNA. The sample table holds approximately 170,000 clones, of which approximately 86% were seen once. The leading ten clones occupy roughly 3.3% of the sample.

This entry belongs to a study of blood T cell repertoires in COVID-19 (dated by TCRdb to the early 2020s). In terms of the full investigation: Samples from collaborators originated in the United States, Italy and Spain and spanned both the acute and convalescent phases of COVID-19. The prospective study material was composed of cDNA or gDNA derived from T cells, B-cell-depleted T cells, or PBMCs. Deeply sampled blood TCRbeta repertoires from subjects exposed to, actively infected with, or recovered from COVID-19 were included in the dataset. The repertoires were released in a freely available public database intended as a resource for research on the immune response to SARS-CoV-2. The samples were drawn from the first 160 participants of the ongoing ImmuneRACE study and from 950 to 1,500 subjects provided by 6 global collaborators. Sample metadata almost always included a de-identified subject ID, COVID-19 status, age in years and sex. Where HLA class I and class II types were available, the types were taken from metadata supplied by the sample provider, not from assay-based typing.

Overall study outcomes, separate from this receptor: The amount of clinical and demographic metadata varied by source and participant and was provided uncurated.

The CDR3 sequence holds 14 residues, the cysteine and phenylalanine included. This entry keeps only the CDR3 DNA: 42 bases, framed from base 1. Looking up the germline V gene yields CDR1 SGHTA and CDR2 FQGTGA. The germline ends are 12 bases apart after V is trimmed by 5 bases and J by 1 base. Specimen: peripheral blood. The sequence was obtained from a man aged 65-85 years with acute or convalescent COVID-19. The chain links TRBV7-3 with TRBJ2-7; possibly the D gene is TRBD1, per 5 matching bases. Here is the DNA: TGTGCCAGCAGCCCAGGGTCAGCTTCCTACGAGCAGTACTTC. It specifies CASSPGSASYEQYF.